This T cell receptor (beta chain) was documented in a study of CD8+ T cells in alopecia areata. Study-level background: Each day, treated patients took oral tofacitinib twice, at 5 to 10 mg per dose. Regarding the study as a whole: Resident alphabeta T cells of normal skin are also sequenced in scalp samples. Affected scalp, especially in alopecia totalis/universalis, had a higher clonality than normal scalp did. Unlike in mice, where it was clearer, TCR sharing across patients was less clear, possibly HLA-related.

Sample treatment: oral pan-JAK inhibitor, 5-10 mg twice daily. Sequencing used cDNA as its template, made by extracting RNA and reverse transcribing it. Assay: immunoSEQ multiplex PCR; the TCRdb copy retains only in-frame clones and omits some. Of about 220,000 clones in the sample, more than 45% were seen once. Germline V gives CDR1 SGHRS, CDR2 YFSETQ. CDR3 size: 14 residues. Between the trimmed V and J ends, which lost 0 bases and 2 bases, there was a span of 9 bases. A word on this clone: Antigen unknown.

This specimen consisted of CD4+ T cells sorted from blood, obtained at week 4, from a patient treated with tofacitinib. J is TRBJ2-7 and V is TRBV5-1; D not certain. The TCR originated in a human donor with alopecia areata. CDR3 residues: CASSLGTPPYEQYF. CDR3 DNA sequence: TGCGCCAGCAGCTTGGGAACACCCCCCTACGAGCAGTACTTC.